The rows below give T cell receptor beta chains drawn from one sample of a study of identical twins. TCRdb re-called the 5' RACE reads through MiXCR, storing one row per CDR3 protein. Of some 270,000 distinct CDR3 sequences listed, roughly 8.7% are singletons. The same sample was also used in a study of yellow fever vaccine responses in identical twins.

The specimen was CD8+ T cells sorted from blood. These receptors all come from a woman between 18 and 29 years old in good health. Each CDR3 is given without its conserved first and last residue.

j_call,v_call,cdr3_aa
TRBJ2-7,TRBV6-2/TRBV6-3,AVLGRMTYEQY
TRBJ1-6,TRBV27,ASSPSGTGISPLH
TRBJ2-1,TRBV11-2,ASYSGGASHEQF
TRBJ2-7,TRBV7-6,ASSTGLQNTYEQY
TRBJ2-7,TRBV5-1,ASMGLVSYEQY
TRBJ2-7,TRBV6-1,ASSTWTGRSTSYEQY
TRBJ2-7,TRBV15,ATSRPPSEEQY
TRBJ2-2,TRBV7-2,ASSPFLIGELF
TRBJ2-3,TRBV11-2,ASSSMTSGSVDTQY
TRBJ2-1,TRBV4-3,ASRRDRGDRSEQF
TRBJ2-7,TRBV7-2,ASSLSPSGIYEQY
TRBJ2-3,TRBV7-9,ASSMASGTTTDTQY
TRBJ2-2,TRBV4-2,ASSQGKTGELF
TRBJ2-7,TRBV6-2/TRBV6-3,ASSYSGTSGGPFSYEQY
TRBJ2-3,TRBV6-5,ASSVDGDTQY
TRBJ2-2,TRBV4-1,ASSLGQRGPGELF